The clone carrying this T cell receptor (beta chain) has a handful of counts. The target antigen is unknown. The data were obtained in a study of blood T cells in healthy people across ages. Whole-study results and caveats: Comparison with aged donors showed that long-lived donors had more naive CD4+ cells and higher diversity.

The authors ran a second PCR of about 7 to 11 cycles using a sample-barcoded 5' primer and a J-beta primer mix. TCRdb analysed the 5' RACE reads with MiXCR anew, one entry per CDR3 protein. The table records 600,000 to 1,000,000 distinct CDR3 sequences, approximately 25% of them present only once. Germline loops: CDR1 MNHNY, CDR2 SVGAGI (reference sequence). V lost 0 bases to trimming and J lost 12 bases, with 6 bases between them. This CDR3 has 11 amino acids. These data were also reused for a study on T cells of mothers and their children.

The sequencing input was blood. The clonotype was recovered from a boy younger than 18 in good health. This chain joins TRBV6-6 and TRBJ2-1; no clear D. The CDR3 DNA reads TGTGCCAGCAGTTACTCGGGCAGGCAGTTCTTC. This encodes CASSYSGRQFF.